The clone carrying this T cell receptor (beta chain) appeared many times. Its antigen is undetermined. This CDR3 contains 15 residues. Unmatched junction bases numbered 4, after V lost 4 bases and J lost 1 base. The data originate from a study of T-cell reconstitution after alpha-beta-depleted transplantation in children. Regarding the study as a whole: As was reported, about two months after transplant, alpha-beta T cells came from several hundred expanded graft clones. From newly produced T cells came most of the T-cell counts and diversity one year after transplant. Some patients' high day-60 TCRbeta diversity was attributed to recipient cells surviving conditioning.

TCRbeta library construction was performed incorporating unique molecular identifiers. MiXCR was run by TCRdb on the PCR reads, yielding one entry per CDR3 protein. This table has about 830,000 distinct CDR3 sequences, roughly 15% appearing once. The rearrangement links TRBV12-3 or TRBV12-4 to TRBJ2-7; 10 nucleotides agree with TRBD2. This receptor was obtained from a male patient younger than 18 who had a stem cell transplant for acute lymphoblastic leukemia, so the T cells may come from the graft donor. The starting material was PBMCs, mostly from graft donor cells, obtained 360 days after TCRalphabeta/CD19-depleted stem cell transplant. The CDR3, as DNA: TGTGCCAGCAGTTCCCGACTAGCGGGTTCCTACGAGCAGTACTTC. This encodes CASSSRLAGSYEQYF.